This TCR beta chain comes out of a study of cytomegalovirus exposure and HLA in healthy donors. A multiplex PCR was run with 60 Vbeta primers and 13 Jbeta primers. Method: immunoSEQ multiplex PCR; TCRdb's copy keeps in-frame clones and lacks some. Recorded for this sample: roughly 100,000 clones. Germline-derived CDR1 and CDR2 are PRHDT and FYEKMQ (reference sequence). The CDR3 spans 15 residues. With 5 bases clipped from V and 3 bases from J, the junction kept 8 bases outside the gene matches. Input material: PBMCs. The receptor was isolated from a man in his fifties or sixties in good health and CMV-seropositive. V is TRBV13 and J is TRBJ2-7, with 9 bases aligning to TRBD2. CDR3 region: CASSTQAGGGYEQYF. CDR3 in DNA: TGTGCCAGCAGCACCCAAGCGGGAGGTGGCTACGAGCAGTACTTC.